These 19 T cell receptor beta chains came from one sample sequenced in a study of response to subunit inactivated influenza vaccine. In TCRdb, the RT-PCR reads were re-called with MiXCR into one record per CDR3 protein. The sample has around 520,000 distinct CDR3 sequences, 10% to 15% seen once. The sequencing used PBMCs from blood, collected on the day of vaccination. Source of these receptors: a man aged 50 to 59 who received an inactivated influenza vaccine.

The rearrangement uses TRBV29-1 and TRBJ2-5; TRBD2 is a possible D gene (6 bases). This CDR3 region has 13 residues. Germline V gene data show CDR1 as SQVTM and CDR2 as ANQGSEA. V was cut by 4 bases and J by 2 bases, with 11 bases left in between. CDR3 in amino acids: CSVGLASQETQYF. The CDR3 bases are TGCAGCGTTGGGCTAGCGTCACAAGAGACCCAGTACTTC.

This clonotype has at least ten counts. The chain employs TRBV10-3 and TRBJ2-2; 7 bases fit TRBD2. The junction had 14 bases not matched to a gene; V was cut back by 5 bases and J by 2 bases. The CDR3 is 18 amino acids. Per the germline V gene, CDR1 is ENHRY and CDR2 is SYGVKD. The CDR3 DNA is TGTGCCATCAGTAACCTTACTGGGAGGGCTGTTAACACCGGGGAGCTGTTTTTT. Protein product: CAISNLTGRAVNTGELFF.

This clonotype has more than one count but fewer than ten. CDR3 DNA sequence: TGTGCCACCAGTGATTTTCGGAATAGCACAGATACGCAGTATTTT. As protein: CATSDFRNSTDTQYF. V and J are TRBV24-1 and TRBJ2-3; unclear D gene. The V and J ends lost 1 base and 0 bases respectively, with 7 bases between them. This CDR3 is 15 amino acids long. Germline V gene data show CDR1 as KGHDR and CDR2 as SFDVKD.

The chain is built from TRBV6-1 and TRBJ2-1; TRBD2 matches 10 bases. CDR1 and CDR2 (germline): MNHNS, SASEGT. V shed 6 bases, J shed 5 bases, and the junction held 7 bases outside the gene matches. The CDR3 length is 15 residues. The CDR3 DNA reads TGTGCCAGCAGGGGGGGACTAGCGTCTCACAATGAGCAGTTCTTC. It is translated as CASRGGLASHNEQFF.

V gene TRBV4-3 combines with J gene TRBJ2-5; D unclear. Trimming stripped 0 bases from V and 5 bases from J, with 13 bases between. The CDR3 contains 15 residues. Germline lookup yields CDR1 LGHNA and CDR2 YSLEER. As DNA, the CDR3 is TGCGCCAGCAGCCAAGATCAAGGTTTCGGGGAGACCCAGTACTTC. This encodes CASSQDQGFGETQYF.

The V call is TRBV4-2, the J call TRBJ2-2; D may correspond to TRBD1 or TRBD2 (5 bases each). Trimming cost V 0 bases and J 7 bases, with 21 bases left between them. The germline gives CDR1 LGHNA, CDR2 YNFKEQ. CDR3 size: 18 residues. CDR3 DNA: TGTGCCAGCAGCCAAGATTGGGGGTCGGCCTTAAGGGACGGGGAGCTGTTTTTT. Its protein is CASSQDWGSALRDGELFF.

This clonotype was detected only a few times. J is TRBJ2-3 and V is TRBV7-9, with D perhaps TRBD2 (6 bases). Germline values: CDR1 SEHNR, CDR2 FQNEAQ (reference sequence). V lost 1 base, J lost 0 bases, and 14 bases lay in between. The CDR3 covers 17 residues. The CDR3: CASSLGALASSTDTQYF. CDR3 nucleotides: TGTGCCAGCAGCTTAGGCGCTCTAGCGTCGAGCACAGATACGCAGTATTTT.

V usage is TRBV4-3 and J usage is TRBJ2-3; 11 bases align to TRBD2. Germline values: CDR1 LGHNA, CDR2 YSLEER. V was pared by 0 bases and J by 5 bases, with 1 base of the junction left unmatched. This CDR3 comprises 15 residues. The CDR3, as DNA: TGCGCCAGCAGCCAAGATGGGACTAGCGGAGATACGCAGTATTTT. Residues: CASSQDGTSGDTQYF.

This clonotype was seen a few times. V usage is TRBV7-8 and J usage is TRBJ2-3; D might be TRBD2 (7 bases). Trimming left V 2 bases short and J 0 bases short, with 18 bases between. The CDR3 is 18 amino acids. Germline assignment: CDR1 SGHVS and CDR2 FQNEAQ. The CDR3 nucleotides are TGTGCCAGCAGCTTAAGGAGGGGGGGGGGACTAAGCACAGATACGCAGTATTTT. Translating gives CASSLRRGGGLSTDTQYF.

This clonotype was recorded a few times. The CDR3 DNA is TGCGCCAGTACAGGGGTAGGAGCTGAAGCTTTCTTT. This sequence encodes CASTGVGAEAFF. The chain employs TRBV10-2 and TRBJ1-1, with 7 bases that match TRBD1. Germline V lookup: CDR1 WSHSY, CDR2 SAAADI. The junction had 7 bases not matched to a gene; V was cut back by 9 bases and J by 6 bases. The CDR3 sequence is 12 residues long.

This clonotype was counted only a few times. The chain has TRBV7-6 and TRBJ2-5; TRBD2 matches 9 bases. The V gene's germline CDR1 is SGHVS and CDR2 FNYEAQ. The CDR3 contains 15 residues. Trimming at V came to 5 bases and at J to 5 bases, leaving 9 bases not matched to a gene. DNA for the CDR3: TGTGCCAGCAGCCCCCCCGGGACTAGCCGGGAGACCCAGTACTTC. Amino acid sequence: CASSPPGTSRETQYF.

This rearrangement joins TRBV7-2 to TRBJ2-2; 12 nucleotides agree with TRBD2. V lost 5 bases, J lost 6 bases, and 4 bases stayed unmatched. The CDR3 sequence is 15 residues long. The germline V gene encodes CDR1 SGHTA and CDR2 FQGNSA. This CDR3 is CASSGLAGSSGELFF. The CDR3 DNA reads as TGTGCCAGCAGCGGACTAGCGGGGTCATCCGGGGAGCTGTTTTTT.

The gene calls are TRBV28 and TRBJ2-7; the D gene is possibly TRBD1 (6 bases). Trimming took 0 bases from V and 9 from J, leaving 6 bases between them. Germline V CDR1 and CDR2: MDHEN, SYDVKM. The length of the CDR3 is 11 residues. For the CDR3, the DNA is TGTGCCAGCAGTTTATGGGGGGCGCAGTACTTC. It is translated as CASSLWGAQYF.

This clonotype appeared a few times. The chain links TRBV29-1 to TRBJ1-1; TRBD1 matches at 7 bases. The CDR3 totals 12 residues. V gave up 4 bases and J gave up 5 bases; unmatched junction bases: 4. Germline V gene lookup returns CDR1 SQVTM and CDR2 ANQGSEA. CDR3 sequence (DNA): TGCAGCGTTGCGAGGGGGCAGACTGAAGCTTTCTTT. Protein: CSVARGQTEAFF.

This clonotype has a count of ten or more. The chain carries TRBV29-1 and TRBJ2-7; 7 bases match TRBD1. Germline values: CDR1 SQVTM, CDR2 ANQGSEA. This CDR3 contains 12 residues. J was trimmed by 6 bases and V by 7 bases; bases with no gene match: 9. The CDR3 spells CSGLTGLGEQYF. For the CDR3, the DNA is TGCAGCGGCCTGACAGGGTTGGGCGAGCAGTACTTC.

The rearrangement links TRBV12-3 or TRBV12-4 to TRBJ2-5; TRBD2 matches 7 bases. V was pared by 5 bases and J by 5 bases, with 8 bases of the junction left unmatched. CDR3 length: 14 amino acids. CDR3 sequence reads: CASSPAFGGETQYF. CDR3 sequence (DNA): TGTGCCAGCAGTCCGGCCTTCGGGGGGGAGACCCAGTACTTC.

This clonotype was counted many times. V and J are TRBV7-9 and TRBJ2-1; 7 positions agree with TRBD2. Germline loops: CDR1 SEHNR, CDR2 FQNEAQ (reference sequence). J gave up 0 bases and V 3 bases, and 5 bases lay outside the gene matches. This CDR3 has 16 amino acids. In nucleotides, the CDR3 is TGTGCCAGCAGCTTGCGGGGGTCAACCTCCTACAATGAGCAGTTCTTC. The encoded protein is CASSLRGSTSYNEQFF.

This clonotype was picked up a small number of times. This chain uses TRBV4-1 with TRBJ2-5, with TRBD2 matching 8 bases. V lost 0 bases, J lost 4 bases, and 7 bases stayed unmatched. Germline CDR1 reads MGHRA; CDR2 reads YSYEKL. The CDR3 runs to 16 residues. CDR3 coding DNA: TGCGCCAGCAGCCAAGATCAAGCGGGGGCTGGAGAGACCCAGTACTTC. Its protein product is CASSQDQAGAGETQYF.

This clonotype was recorded many times. The genes are TRBV28 and TRBJ2-2, with 9 bases identical to TRBD1. V lost 3 bases to trimming and J lost 5 bases; unmatched junction nucleotides: 4. Germline assignment: CDR1 MDHEN and CDR2 SYDVKM. This CDR3 contains 15 residues. In DNA form, the CDR3 reads TGTGCCAGCAGTTTTTGGACAGGGGCGACCGGGGAGCTGTTTTTT. Its translation is CASSFWTGATGELFF.